This T cell receptor (beta chain) was recovered during a study of CD8+ T cells in alopecia areata. Points from the study as a whole: Mice showed TCR sharing more clearly than patients did, possibly owing to HLA.

This clone was seen more than once but under ten times. The target antigen is unknown. Trimming took off 6 bases at V and 3 bases at J, with 12 bases between the two ends. Germline values: CDR1 SQVTM, CDR2 ANQGSEA. This CDR3 comprises 12 residues. Reverse transcription of extracted RNA yielded cDNA, which provided the sequencing template. Repertoires were generated with immunoSEQ multiplex PCR, while TCRdb's copy carries only in-frame clones and drops some. The table includes roughly 60,000 clones, around 47% detected once. Both peripheral blood and punch biopsies of lesional scalp skin were obtained from patients who had alopecia areata. Cell sorting was applied to PBMCs, and CD4+ and CD8+ T cells were collected.

This TCR was sampled from a human donor with alopecia areata. Sequencing was done on a sample of NKG2D-low CD8+ T cells sorted from blood. V usage is TRBV29-1 and J usage is TRBJ2-7; D remains unclear. CDR3 nucleotide sequence: TGCAGCGTCTCCTGGGGTAACTACGAGCAGTACTTC. Its translation: CSVSWGNYEQYF.